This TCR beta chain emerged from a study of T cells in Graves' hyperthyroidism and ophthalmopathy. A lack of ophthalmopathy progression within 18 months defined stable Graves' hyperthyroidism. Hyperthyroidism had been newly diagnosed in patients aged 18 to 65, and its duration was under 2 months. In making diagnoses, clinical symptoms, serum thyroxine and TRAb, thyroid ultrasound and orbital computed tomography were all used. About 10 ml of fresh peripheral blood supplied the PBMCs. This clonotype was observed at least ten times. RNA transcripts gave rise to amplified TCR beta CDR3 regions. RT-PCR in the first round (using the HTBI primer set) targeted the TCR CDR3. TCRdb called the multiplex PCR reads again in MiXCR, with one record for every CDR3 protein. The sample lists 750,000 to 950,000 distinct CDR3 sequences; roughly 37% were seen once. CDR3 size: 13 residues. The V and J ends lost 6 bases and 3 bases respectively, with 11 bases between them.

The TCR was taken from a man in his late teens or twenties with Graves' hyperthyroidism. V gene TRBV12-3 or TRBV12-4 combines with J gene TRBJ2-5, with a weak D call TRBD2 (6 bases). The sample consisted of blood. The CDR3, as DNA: TGTGCCAGCAGCTTTAGCGGAGAAGAGACCCAGTACTTC. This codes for CASSFSGEETQYF.